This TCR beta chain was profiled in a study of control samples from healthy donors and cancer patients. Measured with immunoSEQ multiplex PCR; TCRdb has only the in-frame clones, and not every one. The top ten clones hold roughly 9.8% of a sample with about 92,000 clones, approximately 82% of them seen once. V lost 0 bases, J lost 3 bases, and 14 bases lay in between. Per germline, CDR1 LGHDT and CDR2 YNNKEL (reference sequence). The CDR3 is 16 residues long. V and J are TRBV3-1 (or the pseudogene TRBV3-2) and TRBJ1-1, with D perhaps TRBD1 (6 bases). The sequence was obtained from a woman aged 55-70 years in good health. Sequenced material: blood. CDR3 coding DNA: TGTGCCAGCAGCCAAGAGGGGGGGGCCCTCGACACTGAAGCTTTCTTT. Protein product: CASSQEGGALDTEAFF.